This T cell receptor beta chain was sequenced in a study of regulatory T cells in long-lasting Graves disease. Germline values: CDR1 SEHNR, CDR2 FQNEAQ (reference sequence). CDR3 length: 14 amino acids. Trimming at V came to 5 bases and at J to 5 bases, leaving 8 bases not matched to a gene. This clonotype was picked up many times. Building the TCR beta libraries relied on iRepertoire HTBI primers, and CDR3 regions underwent Arm-PCR. Each CDR3 protein is one row after TCRdb ran MiXCR on the multiplex PCR reads. The data show 540,000 or so distinct CDR3 sequences, about 13% seen once. Indicated time point: newly diagnosed GD, antithyroid drugs for less than 3 months. Extracted PBMC RNA gave rise to the TCR library. Diagnosis followed American Thyroid Association guidelines for Graves' disease. This same sample was also part of a study on T cells in Graves' hyperthyroidism and ophthalmopathy.

The sequences come from peripheral blood mononuclear cells (PBMCs), collected at new diagnosis, from a patient treated with antithyroid drugs. The gene calls are TRBV7-9 and TRBJ2-7, with 8 bases lining up with TRBD1. The receptor's source is a man aged 25-40 years with Graves disease. The CDR3 coding sequence is TGTGCCAGCAGCGCCCGGGACAGGTCCGACGAGCAGTACTTC. Translating gives CASSARDRSDEQYF.